The clone carrying this T cell receptor (beta chain) was picked up one time. The target antigen is unknown. At one boundary the junction diverges from the germline segment, which might be a read error. CDR1 is SSHAT, CDR2 FNYEAQ, per germline (reference sequence). CDR3 length equals 13 residues. TCRdb passed the reads through MiXCR, listing each CDR3 protein once. Of 650,000 to 900,000 distinct CDR3 sequences listed, almost 30% are singletons. This sample stems from a study of T cell repertoires in cytomegalovirus infection. Background on the study: Public TCR beta signatures were indicative of both CMV infection and a matching HLA type.

The material was cultured CD8+ T cells from PBMCs, obtained from culture after CMV antigen stimulation. This sequence was found in a human donor in good health (CMV status not recorded). Some clones in this sample may be carry-over from other donors' samples. The V and J genes are TRBV7-7 and TRBJ2-1, with TRBD2 matching 7 bases. This CDR3 reads CASSSHRGGEQFF. DNA of the CDR3: TGTGCTAGCAGCTCCCATCGGGGAGGGGAGCAGTTCTTC.